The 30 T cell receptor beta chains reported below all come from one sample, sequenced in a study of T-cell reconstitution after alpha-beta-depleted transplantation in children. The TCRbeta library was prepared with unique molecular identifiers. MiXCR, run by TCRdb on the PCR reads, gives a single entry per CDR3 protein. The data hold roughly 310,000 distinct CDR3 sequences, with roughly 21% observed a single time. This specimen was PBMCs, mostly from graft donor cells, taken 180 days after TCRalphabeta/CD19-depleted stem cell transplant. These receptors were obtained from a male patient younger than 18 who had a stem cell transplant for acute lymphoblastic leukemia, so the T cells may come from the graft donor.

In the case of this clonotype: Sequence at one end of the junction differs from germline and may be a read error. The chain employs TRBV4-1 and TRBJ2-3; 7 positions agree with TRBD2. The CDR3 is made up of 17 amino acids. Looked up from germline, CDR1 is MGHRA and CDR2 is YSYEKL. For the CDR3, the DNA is TGCACCAGCAGCCAAAGGCCGCTAGCGGTTAGCACAGATACGCAGTATTTT. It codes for CTSSQRPLAVSTDTQYF.

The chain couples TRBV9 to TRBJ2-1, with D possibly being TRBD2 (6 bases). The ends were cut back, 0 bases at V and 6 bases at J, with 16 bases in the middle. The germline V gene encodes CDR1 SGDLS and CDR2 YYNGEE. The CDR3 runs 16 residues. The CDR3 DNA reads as TGTGCCAGCAGCGTAGTCAGTCAAGCGGGCATCAATGAGCAGTTCTTC. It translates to CASSVVSQAGINEQFF.

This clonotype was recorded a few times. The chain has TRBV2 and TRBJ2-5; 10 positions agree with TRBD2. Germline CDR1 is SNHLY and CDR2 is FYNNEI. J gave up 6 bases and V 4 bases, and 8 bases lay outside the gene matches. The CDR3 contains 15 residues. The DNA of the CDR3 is TGTGCCAGCAGTGCCAGGGGACTAGCGAGGCAGACCCAGTACTTC. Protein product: CASSARGLARQTQYF.

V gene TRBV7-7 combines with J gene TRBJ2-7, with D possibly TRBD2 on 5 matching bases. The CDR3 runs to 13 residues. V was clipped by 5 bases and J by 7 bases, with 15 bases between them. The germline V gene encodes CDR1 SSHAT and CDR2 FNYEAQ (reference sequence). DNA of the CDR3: TGTGCCAGCAGCCCCGAGGGTACGGCAGAGCAGTACTTC. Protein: CASSPEGTAEQYF.

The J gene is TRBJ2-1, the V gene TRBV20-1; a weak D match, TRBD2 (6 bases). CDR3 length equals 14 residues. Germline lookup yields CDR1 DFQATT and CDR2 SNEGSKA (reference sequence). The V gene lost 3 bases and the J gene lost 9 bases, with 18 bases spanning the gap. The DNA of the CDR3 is TGCAGTGCTAGTGGGACGGGAGCTATTGTTGAGCAGTTCTTC. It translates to CSASGTGAIVEQFF.

This CDR3 is CASSWASGDNEQFF. The DNA of the CDR3 is TGCGCCAGCAGCTGGGCTAGCGGTGACAATGAGCAGTTCTTC. This chain links TRBV5-1 with TRBJ2-1; 7 nucleotides agree with TRBD2. V was clipped by 3 bases and J by 5 bases; unmatched bases: 5. This CDR3 region has 14 residues. CDR1 is SGHRS, CDR2 YFSETQ, per germline.

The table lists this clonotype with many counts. The CDR3: CSASELAGGPQIYEQYF. CDR3 coding DNA: TGCAGTGCTAGTGAACTAGCGGGAGGGCCCCAAATCTACGAGCAGTACTTC. This rearrangement joins TRBV20-1 to TRBJ2-7, with 13 bases matching TRBD2. V lost 3 bases and J lost 3; bases outside the gene matches: 11. The CDR3 spans 17 residues. CDR1 is DFQATT, CDR2 SNEGSKA, per germline (reference sequence).

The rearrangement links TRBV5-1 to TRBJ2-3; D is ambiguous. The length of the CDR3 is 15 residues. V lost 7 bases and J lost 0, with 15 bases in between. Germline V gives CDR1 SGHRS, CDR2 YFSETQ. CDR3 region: CASDLGGASTDTQYF. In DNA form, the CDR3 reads TGCGCCAGCGATTTGGGCGGTGCTAGCACAGATACGCAGTATTTT.

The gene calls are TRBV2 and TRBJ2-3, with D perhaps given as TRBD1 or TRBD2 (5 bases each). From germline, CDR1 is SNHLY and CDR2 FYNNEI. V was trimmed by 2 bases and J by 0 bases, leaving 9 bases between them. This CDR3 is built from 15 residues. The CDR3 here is CASSENRRSTDTQYF. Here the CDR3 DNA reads TGTGCCAGCAGTGAAAACAGGAGGAGCACAGATACGCAGTATTTT.

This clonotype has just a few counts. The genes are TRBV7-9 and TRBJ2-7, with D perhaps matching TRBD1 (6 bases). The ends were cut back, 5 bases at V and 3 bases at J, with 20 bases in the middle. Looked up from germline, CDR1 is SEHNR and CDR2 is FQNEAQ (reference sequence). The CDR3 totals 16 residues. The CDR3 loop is CASSPGSGEYDYEQYF. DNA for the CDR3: TGTGCCAGCAGCCCCGGTTCAGGGGAATACGACTACGAGCAGTACTTC.

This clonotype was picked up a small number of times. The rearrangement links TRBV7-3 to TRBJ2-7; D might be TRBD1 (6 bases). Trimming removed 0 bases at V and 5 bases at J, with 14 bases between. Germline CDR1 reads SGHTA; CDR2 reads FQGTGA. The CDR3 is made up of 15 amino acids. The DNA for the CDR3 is TGTGCCAGCAGCTTAACAGAACATGGGGGCGACGAGCAGTACTTC. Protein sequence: CASSLTEHGGDEQYF.

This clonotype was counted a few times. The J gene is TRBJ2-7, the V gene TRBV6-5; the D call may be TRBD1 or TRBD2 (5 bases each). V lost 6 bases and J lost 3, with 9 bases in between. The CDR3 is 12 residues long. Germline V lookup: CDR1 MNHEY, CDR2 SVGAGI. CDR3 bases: TGTGCCAGCAGGGGGGAAAACTACGAGCAGTACTTC. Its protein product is CASRGENYEQYF.

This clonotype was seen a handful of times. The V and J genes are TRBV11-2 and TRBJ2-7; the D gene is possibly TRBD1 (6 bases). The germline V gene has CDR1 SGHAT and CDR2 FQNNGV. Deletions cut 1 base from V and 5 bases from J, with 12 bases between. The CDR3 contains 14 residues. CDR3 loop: CASSLGNRVHEQYF. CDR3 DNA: TGTGCCAGCAGCTTAGGTAACAGGGTCCACGAGCAGTACTTC.

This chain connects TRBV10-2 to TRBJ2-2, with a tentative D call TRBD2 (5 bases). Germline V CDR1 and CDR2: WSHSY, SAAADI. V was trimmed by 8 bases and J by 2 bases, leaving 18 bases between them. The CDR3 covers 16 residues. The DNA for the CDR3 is TGCGCCAGCTTACGGAGCCAGCGGAGTAACACCGGGGAGCTGTTTTTT. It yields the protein CASLRSQRSNTGELFF.

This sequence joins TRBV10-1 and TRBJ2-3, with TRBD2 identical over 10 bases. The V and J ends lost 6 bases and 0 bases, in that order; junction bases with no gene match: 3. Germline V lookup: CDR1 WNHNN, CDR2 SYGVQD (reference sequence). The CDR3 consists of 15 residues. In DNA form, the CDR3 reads TGCGCCAGCAGCGGACTAGCGGCTAGCACAGATACGCAGTATTTT. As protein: CASSGLAASTDTQYF.

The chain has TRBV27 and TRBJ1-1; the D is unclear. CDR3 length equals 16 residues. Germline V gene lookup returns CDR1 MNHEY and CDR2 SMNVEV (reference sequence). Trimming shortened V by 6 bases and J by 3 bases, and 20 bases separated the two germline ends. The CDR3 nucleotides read TGTGCCAGCAGCTCCCCACGAAGAGGATGGGACACTGAAGCTTTCTTT. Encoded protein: CASSSPRRGWDTEAFF.

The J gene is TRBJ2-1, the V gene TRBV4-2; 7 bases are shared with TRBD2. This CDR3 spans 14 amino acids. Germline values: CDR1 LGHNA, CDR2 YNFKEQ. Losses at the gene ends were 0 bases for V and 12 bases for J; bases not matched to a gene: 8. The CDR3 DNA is TGTGCCAGCAGCCAAGATGAACCGGGACTACGGCAGTTCTTC. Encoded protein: CASSQDEPGLRQFF.

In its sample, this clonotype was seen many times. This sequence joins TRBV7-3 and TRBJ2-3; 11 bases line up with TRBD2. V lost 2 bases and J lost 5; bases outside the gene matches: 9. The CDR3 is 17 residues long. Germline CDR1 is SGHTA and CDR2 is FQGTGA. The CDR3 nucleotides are TGTGCCAGCAGCTTAGGTCTTAGCGGGAGGGCCAAAGATACGCAGTATTTT. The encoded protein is CASSLGLSGRAKDTQYF.

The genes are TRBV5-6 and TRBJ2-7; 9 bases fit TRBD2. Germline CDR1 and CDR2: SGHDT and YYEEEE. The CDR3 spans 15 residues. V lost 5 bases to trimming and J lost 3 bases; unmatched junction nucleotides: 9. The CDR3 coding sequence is TGTGCCAGCAGGATGTGGGGGACTAGCATCTACGAGCAGTACTTC. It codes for CASRMWGTSIYEQYF.

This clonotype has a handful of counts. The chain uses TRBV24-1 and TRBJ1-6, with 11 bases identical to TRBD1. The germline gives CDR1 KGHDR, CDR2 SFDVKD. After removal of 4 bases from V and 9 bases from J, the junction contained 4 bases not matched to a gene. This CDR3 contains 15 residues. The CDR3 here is CATSDSGTGGSPLHF. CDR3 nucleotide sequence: TGTGCCACCAGTGACTCCGGGACAGGGGGTTCACCCCTCCACTTT.

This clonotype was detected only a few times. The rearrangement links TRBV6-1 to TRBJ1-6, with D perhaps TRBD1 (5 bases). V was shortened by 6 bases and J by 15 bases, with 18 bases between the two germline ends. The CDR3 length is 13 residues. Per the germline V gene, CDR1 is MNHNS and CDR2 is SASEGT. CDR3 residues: CASSPRSLQVLHF. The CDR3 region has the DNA TGTGCCAGCAGCCCCAGGTCCCTACAGGTCCTCCACTTT.

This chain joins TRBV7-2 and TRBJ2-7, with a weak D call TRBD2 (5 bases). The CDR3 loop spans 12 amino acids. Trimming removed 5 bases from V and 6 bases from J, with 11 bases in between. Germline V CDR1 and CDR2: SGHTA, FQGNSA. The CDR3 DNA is TGTGCCAGCAGCCCGATAGGAGGCGAGCAGTACTTC. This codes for CASSPIGGEQYF.

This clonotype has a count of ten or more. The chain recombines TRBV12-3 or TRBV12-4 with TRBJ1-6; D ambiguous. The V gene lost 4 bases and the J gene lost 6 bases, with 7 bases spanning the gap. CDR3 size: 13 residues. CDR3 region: CASSSSVNSPLHF. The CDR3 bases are TGTGCCAGCAGTTCAAGCGTTAATTCACCCCTCCACTTT.

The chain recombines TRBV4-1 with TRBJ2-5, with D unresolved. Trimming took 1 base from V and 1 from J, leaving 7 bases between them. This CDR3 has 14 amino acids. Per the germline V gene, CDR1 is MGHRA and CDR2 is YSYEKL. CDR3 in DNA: TGCGCCAGCAGCCAAGTGGCGACCCAAGAGACCCAGTACTTC. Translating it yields CASSQVATQETQYF.

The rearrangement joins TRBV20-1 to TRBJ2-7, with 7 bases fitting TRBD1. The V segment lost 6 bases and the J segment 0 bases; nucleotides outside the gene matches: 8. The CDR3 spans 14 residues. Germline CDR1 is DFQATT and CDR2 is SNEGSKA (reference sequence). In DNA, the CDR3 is TGCAGTGCACCGGGACAGTCTCACTCCTACGAGCAGTACTTC. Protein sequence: CSAPGQSHSYEQYF.

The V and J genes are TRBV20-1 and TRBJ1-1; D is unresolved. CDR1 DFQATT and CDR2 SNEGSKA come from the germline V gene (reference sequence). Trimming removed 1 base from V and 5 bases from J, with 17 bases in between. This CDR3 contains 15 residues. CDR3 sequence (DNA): TGCAGTGCTAGAGGTCCGCAAAAATTTAGGACTGAAGCTTTCTTT. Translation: CSARGPQKFRTEAFF.

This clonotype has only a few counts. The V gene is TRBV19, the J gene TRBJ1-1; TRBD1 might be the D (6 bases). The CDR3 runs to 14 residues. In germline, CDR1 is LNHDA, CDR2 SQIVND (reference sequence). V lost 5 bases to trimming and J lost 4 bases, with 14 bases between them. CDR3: CASSPQQGATEAFF. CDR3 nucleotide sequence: TGTGCCAGTAGTCCCCAACAGGGTGCCACTGAAGCTTTCTTT.

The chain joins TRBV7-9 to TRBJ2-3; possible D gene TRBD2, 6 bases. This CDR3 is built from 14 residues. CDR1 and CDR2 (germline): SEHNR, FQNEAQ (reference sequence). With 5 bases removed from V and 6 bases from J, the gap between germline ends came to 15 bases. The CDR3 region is CASSTTPGEDTQYF. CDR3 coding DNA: TGTGCCAGCAGCACGACGCCGGGAGAGGATACGCAGTATTTT.

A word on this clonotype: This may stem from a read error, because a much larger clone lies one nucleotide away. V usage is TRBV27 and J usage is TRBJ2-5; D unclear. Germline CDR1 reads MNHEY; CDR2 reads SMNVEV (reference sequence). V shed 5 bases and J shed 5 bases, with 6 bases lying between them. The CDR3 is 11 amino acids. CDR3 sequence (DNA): TGTGCCAGCAGTAACGGGGAGACCCAGTACTTC. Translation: CASSNGETQYF.

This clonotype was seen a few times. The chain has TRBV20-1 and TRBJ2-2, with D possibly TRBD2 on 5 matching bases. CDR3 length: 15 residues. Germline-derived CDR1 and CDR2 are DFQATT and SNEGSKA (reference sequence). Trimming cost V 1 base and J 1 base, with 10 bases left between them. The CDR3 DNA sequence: TGCAGTGCTAGAGTTTACGGGAAGAACACCGGGGAGCTGTTTTTT. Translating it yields CSARVYGKNTGELFF.